One and the same sample provided the 25 T cell receptor beta chains below, sequenced in a study of cytomegalovirus exposure and HLA in healthy donors. Primers included in the PCR were 60 Vbeta and 13 Jbeta primers. The data were produced by immunoSEQ multiplex PCR, yet TCRdb's version contains in-frame clones alone and is incomplete. This sample has around 220,000 clones, with about 77% found just once. The sequencing sample was made of PBMCs. All receptors derive from a woman aged 25 to 39 in good health and CMV-seronegative.

The chain joins TRBV5-5 to TRBJ1-2; 8 bases fit TRBD1. The germline V gene has CDR1 SGHKS and CDR2 YYEKEE (reference sequence). The CDR3 totals 15 residues. J gave up 1 base and V 1 base, and 3 bases lay outside the gene matches. The CDR3 sequence is CASSLTDRVNYGYTF. The DNA for the CDR3 is TGTGCCAGCAGCTTGACGGACAGGGTTAACTATGGCTACACCTTC.

The chain couples TRBV10-3 to TRBJ2-1; 14 bases line up with TRBD2. The CDR3 loop spans 18 amino acids. Germline CDR1 and CDR2: ENHRY and SYGVKD. V was pared by 0 bases and J by 5 bases, with 6 bases of the junction left unmatched. The CDR3 loop reads CAISESTTSGGVNNEQFF. In DNA form, the CDR3 reads TGTGCCATCAGTGAGTCCACGACTAGCGGGGGGGTTAACAATGAGCAGTTCTTC.

The V call is TRBV19, the J call TRBJ1-5; no firm D call. From germline, CDR1 is LNHDA and CDR2 SQIVND (reference sequence). The CDR3 has 15 amino acids. V was clipped by 6 bases and J by 0 bases, with 12 bases between them. DNA of the CDR3: TGTGCCAGTAGGGAGTTCCTGTATAGCAATCAGCCCCAGCATTTT. Translated: CASREFLYSNQPQHF.

This clone showed up just a few times. The chain is built from TRBV5-4 and TRBJ1-2; D might be TRBD1 (6 bases). Germline V lookup: CDR1 SGHNT, CDR2 YYREEE (reference sequence). The CDR3 extends over 14 amino acids. V lost 2 bases, J lost 7 bases, and 15 bases lay in between. The CDR3 bases are TGTGCCAGCAGCTTCAGACAGGAGTCAGGTGGCTACACCTTC. It specifies CASSFRQESGGYTF.

The chain carries TRBV6-5 and TRBJ1-6; tentative D call: TRBD1 (5 bases). Germline CDR1 and CDR2: MNHEY and SVGAGI. This CDR3 comprises 16 residues. V was clipped by 3 bases and J by 6 bases, with 15 bases between them. DNA for the CDR3: TGTGCCAGCAGTTATGGGAAGTACAGGATTAATTCACCCCTCCACTTT. The encoded protein is CASSYGKYRINSPLHF.

This chain joins TRBV6-6 and TRBJ1-6, with TRBD1 identical over 10 bases. CDR1 and CDR2 (germline): MNHNY, SVGAGI (reference sequence). This CDR3 is 14 amino acids long. The V and J ends lost 2 bases and 14 bases, in that order; junction bases with no gene match: 6. CDR3 DNA sequence: TGTGCCAGCAGTTACGGACAGGGGGGTGAGGCCCTCCACTTT. As protein: CASSYGQGGEALHF.

V gene TRBV11-2 combines with J gene TRBJ2-5; no clear D. The assigned J gene may be wrong: the sequence end matches TRBJ2-7 better. The CDR3 totals 14 residues. Germline-derived CDR1 and CDR2 are SGHAT and FQNNGV. This chain's CDR3 is CASSLSPLAYEQYF. The DNA of the CDR3 is TGTGCCAGCAGCTTATCGCCCCTTGCCTACGAGCAGTACTTC.

The chain recombines TRBV18 with TRBJ2-7; TRBD1 aligns across 7 bases. Germline values: CDR1 KGHSH, CDR2 LQKENI. V gave up 4 bases and J gave up 3 bases; unmatched junction bases: 3. The CDR3 is 13 amino acids. The CDR3: CASSRGQYYEQYF. In DNA, the CDR3 is TGTGCCAGCTCACGGGGACAGTACTACGAGCAGTACTTC. The variable domain in full, with the rest retrieved from reference TRBV18 and TRBJ2-7, is NAGVMQNPRHLVRRRGQEARLRCSPMKGHSHVYWYRQLPEEGLKFMVYLQKENIIDESGMPKERFSAEFPKEGPSILRIQQVVRGDSAAYFCASSRGQYYEQYFGPGTRLTVT.

Only a few counts were recorded for this clone. The germline gene is not matched at one end of the junction; a read error may be the cause. The chain joins TRBV7-7 to TRBJ2-1; the match to TRBD2 covers 8 bases. This CDR3 is built from 16 residues. From germline, CDR1 is SSHAT and CDR2 FNYEAQ (reference sequence). CDR3 region: CASSLEWASGPGEQFF. The CDR3 DNA is TGTGCTAGCAGCTTAGAGTGGGCTAGCGGGCCAGGTGAGCAGTTCTTC.

The genes are TRBV9 and TRBJ1-2; D may be TRBD1 (6 bases). The V gene's germline CDR1 is SGDLS and CDR2 YYNGEE. Deletions cut 0 bases from V and 6 bases from J, with 24 bases between. The CDR3 covers 18 residues. CDR3 in amino acids: CASSVGQRARGITHGYTF. The DNA for the CDR3 is TGTGCCAGCAGCGTAGGACAGCGTGCCAGGGGAATAACTCATGGCTACACCTTC.

The chain carries TRBV4-1 and TRBJ2-7, with D perhaps TRBD2 (5 bases). CDR1 is MGHRA, CDR2 YSYEKL, per germline. V was cut by 0 bases and J by 0 bases, with 12 bases left in between. The length of the CDR3 is 16 residues. The CDR3, as DNA: TGCGCCAGCAGCCAAGATATGGCTAGCCGCTCCTACGAGCAGTACTTC. This encodes CASSQDMASRSYEQYF.

The chain uses TRBV19 and TRBJ1-1; the match to TRBD1 covers 9 bases. Germline CDR1 LNHDA, CDR2 SQIVND (reference sequence). With V trimmed by 4 bases and J by 5 bases, 14 bases remained unmatched. The CDR3 is 17 residues long. The CDR3 spells CASSTRQGGTRTTEAFF. CDR3 in DNA: TGTGCCAGTAGTACCCGACAGGGGGGTACACGAACGACTGAAGCTTTCTTT.

This clone turned up a few times. V is TRBV9 and J is TRBJ1-2; TRBD1 aligns across 10 bases. This CDR3 is built from 14 residues. V dropped 3 bases and J dropped 8; count of bases not matched to a gene: 7. CDR1 is SGDLS, CDR2 YYNGEE, per germline. The CDR3 here is CASSGSGTGDGYTF. The CDR3 region has the DNA TGTGCCAGCAGCGGGTCCGGGACAGGGGACGGCTACACCTTC.

This clone was counted between two and nine times. This rearrangement joins TRBV6-6 to TRBJ2-7; TRBD1 matches 7 bases. The CDR3 loop spans 13 amino acids. Germline CDR1 reads MNHNY; CDR2 reads SVGAGI (reference sequence). With 6 bases clipped from V and 2 bases from J, the junction kept 4 bases outside the gene matches. CDR3 bases: TGTGCCAGCAGGGACAGGTCCCCCTACGAGCAGTACTTC. It specifies CASRDRSPYEQYF.

For the CDR3, the DNA is TGTGCCAGCAGCAAGGACAGGGGGCGCGGGAACACTGAAGCTTTCTTT. Its protein product is CASSKDRGRGNTEAFF. The chain couples TRBV5-6 to TRBJ1-1; TRBD1 agrees at 11 bases. This CDR3 spans 16 amino acids. V was clipped by 4 bases and J by 1 base; unmatched bases: 6. Per germline, CDR1 SGHDT and CDR2 YYEEEE.

This clone came up many times. The sample has other DNA sequences that encode this CDR3 too. This chain uses TRBV6-1 with TRBJ2-2, with TRBD1 matching 12 bases. The length of the CDR3 is 15 residues. V shed 8 bases and J 5 bases; nucleotides not matched to a gene: 6. Germline assignment: CDR1 MNHNS and CDR2 SASEGT. The CDR3 sequence is CASRGDRGQTGELFF. The DNA of the CDR3 is TGTGCCAGCCGAGGGGACAGGGGGCAGACCGGGGAGCTGTTTTTT.

V is TRBV2 and J is TRBJ1-1; unclear D gene. The V gene lost 3 bases and the J gene lost 3 bases, with 11 bases spanning the gap. Germline V gene lookup returns CDR1 SNHLY and CDR2 FYNNEI. The CDR3 has 14 residues. The CDR3 DNA follows: TGTGCCAGCAGTGATAGTGTAAAATACACTGAAGCTTTCTTT. Its protein is CASSDSVKYTEAFF.

J is TRBJ1-5 and V is TRBV6-5; 10 bases agree with TRBD1. Trimming cost V 8 bases and J 5 bases; bases outside gene matches: 9. The CDR3 extends over 15 amino acids. From germline, CDR1 is MNHEY and CDR2 SVGAGI. CDR3 sequence: CASRPDRGLHQPQHF. Written as DNA, the CDR3 is TGTGCCAGCCGACCCGACAGGGGGCTGCATCAGCCCCAGCATTTT.

V gene TRBV7-9 combines with J gene TRBJ2-3, with 9 bases matching TRBD2. The junction had 3 bases not matched to a gene; V was cut back by 7 bases and J by 1 base. The CDR3 has 14 amino acids. Germline CDR1 reads SEHNR; CDR2 reads FQNEAQ (reference sequence). In DNA form, the CDR3 reads TGTGCCAGCATCCGACTAGCGGGCACAGATACGCAGTATTTT. The encoded protein is CASIRLAGTDTQYF.

The chain recombines TRBV4-2 with TRBJ2-1, with 9 nucleotides matching TRBD2. V was clipped by 0 bases and J by 4 bases; unmatched bases: 7. The CDR3 is 17 amino acids. Germline lookup yields CDR1 LGHNA and CDR2 YNFKEQ. CDR3 in amino acids: CASSQDGRREGYNEQFF. CDR3 DNA sequence: TGTGCCAGCAGCCAAGATGGGAGGCGGGAGGGTTACAATGAGCAGTTCTTC.

The rearrangement joins TRBV19 to TRBJ1-5, with 8 bases that match TRBD1. Unmatched junction bases numbered 8, after V lost 5 bases and J lost 5 bases. The germline V gene has CDR1 LNHDA and CDR2 SQIVND (reference sequence). This CDR3 has 15 residues. The CDR3 reads CASSLGTGSYQPQHF. The CDR3 DNA follows: TGTGCCAGTAGTTTAGGGACAGGCTCTTATCAGCCCCAGCATTTT.

The rearrangement links TRBV6-6 to TRBJ1-3; D gene uncertain. Germline-derived CDR1 and CDR2 are MNHNY and SVGAGI (reference sequence). Trimming removed 4 bases from V and 4 bases from J, with 5 bases in between. The CDR3 length is 12 residues. The CDR3 reads CASSSAGNTIYF. The CDR3 DNA sequence: TGTGCCAGCAGTTCTGCGGGAAACACCATATATTTT.

This chain joins TRBV5-6 and TRBJ2-2; the D gene is possibly TRBD2 (5 bases). The CDR3 is 14 amino acids. The germline gives CDR1 SGHDT, CDR2 YYEEEE. V was shortened by 3 bases and J by 3 bases, with 9 bases between the two germline ends. The CDR3 here is CASSSVGDTGELFF. The DNA for the CDR3 is TGTGCCAGCAGCTCTGTGGGAGACACCGGGGAGCTGTTTTTT.

The chain has TRBV7-8 and TRBJ2-5; D perhaps matches TRBD2 (5 bases). V lost 4 bases, J lost 5 bases, and 8 bases lay in between. The CDR3 has 12 residues. Germline-derived CDR1 and CDR2 are SGHVS and FQNEAQ. The CDR3 here is CASSSSGETQYF. Written as DNA, the CDR3 is TGTGCCAGCAGCTCCAGCGGCGAGACCCAGTACTTC.

This chain joins TRBV27 and TRBJ2-3; no clear D gene. This CDR3 has 14 amino acids. Germline V gene data show CDR1 as MNHEY and CDR2 as SMNVEV (reference sequence). Trimming removed 6 bases at V and 2 bases at J, with 12 bases between. CDR3 in DNA: TGTGCCAGCAGGTCTCAGCGAACCACAGATACGCAGTATTTT. Amino acids: CASRSQRTTDTQYF.